Following are 21 T cell receptor beta chains from one sample sequenced in a study of CD8+ T cells in alopecia areata. Extracted RNA was reverse transcribed, and the resulting cDNA served as sequencing template. The table came from immunoSEQ multiplex PCR; TCRdb's copy has only in-frame clones and leaves some out. The data show 110,000 or so clones, less than 70% seen once. Input material: CD4+ T cells sorted from blood. The receptors shown here come from a human donor in good health.

The rearrangement joins TRBV28 to TRBJ1-6; D perhaps matches TRBD1 (6 bases). The V and J ends lost 5 bases and 0 bases respectively, with 14 bases between them. Germline CDR1 is MDHEN and CDR2 is SYDVKM. This CDR3 has 17 amino acids. CDR3 protein: CASSPEGGGSYNSPLHF. CDR3 DNA: TGTGCCAGCAGTCCCGAAGGAGGGGGCTCCTATAATTCACCCCTCCACTTT.

The chain combines TRBV30 with TRBJ2-2; D is perhaps TRBD2 (5 bases). This CDR3 has 14 amino acids. Germline CDR1 and CDR2: GTSNPN and SVGIG (reference sequence). Trimming shortened V by 7 bases and J by 4 bases, and 16 bases separated the two germline ends. CDR3: CASRGRSITGELFF. DNA for the CDR3: TGTGCCTCAAGAGGGCGGTCCATCACCGGGGAGCTGTTTTTT.

The chain carries TRBV7-2 and TRBJ1-5; D remains ambiguous. Germline CDR1 SGHTA, CDR2 FQGNSA. With 5 bases removed from V and 2 bases from J, the gap between germline ends came to 10 bases. This CDR3 has 14 residues. The CDR3 nucleotides read TGTGCCAGCAGCCTTACGTATGGCAATCAGCCCCAGCATTTT. Its translation: CASSLTYGNQPQHF.

The CDR3 coding sequence is TGTGCCAGCAGCCGGACGGCAGAGACCCAGTACTTC. Translation gives CASSRTAETQYF. The gene calls are TRBV14 and TRBJ2-5, with no clear D. The CDR3 covers 12 residues. V gave up 4 bases and J gave up 4 bases, with 7 bases separating them. CDR1 is SGHDN, CDR2 FVKESK, per germline.

The V and J genes are TRBV6-5 and TRBJ2-1; D could derive from TRBD1 or TRBD2 (6 bases each). V lost 6 bases, J lost 8 bases, and 17 bases lay in between. The CDR3 loop spans 14 amino acids. The germline V gene encodes CDR1 MNHEY and CDR2 SVGAGI. The CDR3 DNA follows: TGTGCCAGCAGGACATGGGGGGCCGGTGATGAGCAGTTCTTC. This sequence encodes CASRTWGAGDEQFF.

This rearrangement joins TRBV30 to TRBJ2-1, with a possible D match to TRBD1 (6 bases). Per germline, CDR1 GTSNPN and CDR2 SVGIG (reference sequence). Trimming left V 3 bases short and J 10 bases short, with 13 bases between. This CDR3 has 12 residues. CDR3 sequence (DNA): TGTGCCTGGAGCCAACAGGGCGGGGAGCAGTTCTTC. The encoded protein is CAWSQQGGEQFF. Filled out from reference TRBV30 and TRBJ2-1, the complete variable domain reads SQTIHQWPATLVQPVGSPLSLECTVEGTSNPNLYWYRQAAGRGLQLLFYSVGIGQISSEVPQNLSASRPQDRQFILSSKKLLLSDSGFYLCAWSQQGGEQFFGPGTRLTVL.

This clone has only one observation. This chain uses TRBV30 with TRBJ1-1, with TRBD1 identical over 7 bases. Germline V CDR1 and CDR2: GTSNPN, SVGIG (reference sequence). This CDR3 has 15 residues. V lost 2 bases, J lost 4 bases, and 10 bases stayed unmatched. The CDR3 sequence: CAWSRVTGDLTEAFF. For the CDR3, the DNA is TGTGCCTGGAGTAGGGTAACAGGGGACCTCACTGAAGCTTTCTTT. The complete variable domain, with remaining parts taken from reference TRBV30 and TRBJ1-1, reads SQTIHQWPATLVQPVGSPLSLECTVEGTSNPNLYWYRQAAGRGLQLLFYSVGIGQISSEVPQNLSASRPQDRQFILSSKKLLLSDSGFYLCAWSRVTGDLTEAFFGQGTRLTVV.

The CDR3 loop is CASSPSEGSDTQYF. The CDR3 coding sequence is TGTGCCAGCAGTCCTAGCGAGGGGTCAGATACGCAGTATTTT. The J gene is TRBJ2-3, the V gene TRBV25-1, with D possibly being TRBD2 (6 bases). V was cut by 5 bases and J by 4 bases, with 13 bases left in between. Germline V gene data show CDR1 as MGHDK and CDR2 as SYGVNS. The CDR3 totals 14 residues.

The J gene is TRBJ1-2, the V gene TRBV11-2; D is perhaps TRBD1 (6 bases). In germline, CDR1 is SGHAT, CDR2 FQNNGV. Trimming pared 5 bases from V and 4 bases from J, leaving 11 bases between. The CDR3 has 13 residues. CDR3 nucleotides: TGTGCCAGCAGCCGAGACAGGATCTATGGCTACACCTTC. It yields the protein CASSRDRIYGYTF.

The gene calls are TRBV30 and TRBJ1-4; D is unresolved. The CDR3 runs 14 residues. Trimming took off 3 bases at V and 8 bases at J, with 16 bases between the two ends. Germline V gene data show CDR1 as GTSNPN and CDR2 as SVGIG (reference sequence). In DNA form, the CDR3 reads TGTGCCTGGAGGGCTCGGGGAAGGAGGGAAAAACTGTTTTTT. Amino acid sequence: CAWRARGRREKLFF.

The rearrangement links TRBV5-1 to TRBJ1-1; the match to TRBD1 covers 7 bases. This CDR3 contains 16 residues. The germline CDR1 and CDR2 sequences are SGHRS and YFSETQ. J lost 4 bases, V lost 4 bases, and 13 bases had no gene match. CDR3 protein: CASSTTSGTVSTEAFF. The CDR3, as DNA: TGCGCCAGCAGCACGACTTCCGGGACAGTCAGCACTGAAGCTTTCTTT.

This chain connects TRBV5-6 to TRBJ1-2, with D unresolved. The V and J ends lost 2 bases and 2 bases respectively, with 1 base between them. The CDR3 is 11 amino acids. Germline CDR1 is SGHDT and CDR2 is YYEEEE. CDR3 coding DNA: TGTGCCAGCAGCTTCAACTATGGCTACACCTTC. It yields the protein CASSFNYGYTF.

V and J are TRBV5-4 and TRBJ2-7; no clear D gene. Germline-derived CDR1 and CDR2 are SGHNT and YYREEE (reference sequence). The CDR3 extends over 11 amino acids. Between the trimmed V and J ends, which lost 3 bases and 7 bases, there was a span of 8 bases. As DNA, the CDR3 is TGTGCCAGCAGCTCCAACTATGAGCAGTACTTC. Translated, it gives CASSSNYEQYF.

The chain has TRBV5-6 and TRBJ2-7; 7 bases map to TRBD1. The CDR3 has 13 amino acids. Germline values: CDR1 SGHDT, CDR2 YYEEEE. The trim removed 4 bases at V and 3 bases at J, leaving 4 bases unmatched. This chain's CDR3 is CASSLRGNYEQYF. The CDR3, as DNA: TGTGCCAGCAGCCTCAGGGGGAACTACGAGCAGTACTTC.

The CDR3 region is CASGLHAGNQETQYF. Written as DNA, the CDR3 is TGTGCTAGTGGTTTGCACGCGGGGAACCAAGAGACCCAGTACTTC. The rearrangement links TRBV12-5 to TRBJ2-5, with D possibly matching TRBD2 (6 bases). Trimming removed 2 bases at V and 0 bases at J, with 10 bases between. The CDR3 contains 15 residues. CDR1 and CDR2 (germline): LGHNT, FRNRAP.

The V call is TRBV7-6, the J call TRBJ1-3, with D hard to call. CDR1 is SGHVS and CDR2 is FNYEAQ in the germline V gene. The CDR3 extends over 17 amino acids. Deletions cut 4 bases from V and 0 bases from J, with 16 bases between. This CDR3 reads CASSSWGAGSSGNTIYF. The CDR3 coding sequence is TGTGCCAGCAGCTCGTGGGGAGCGGGATCCTCTGGAAACACCATATATTTT.

The chain has TRBV5-1 and TRBJ1-1; 7 nucleotides match TRBD1. Looked up from germline, CDR1 is SGHRS and CDR2 is YFSETQ. J gave up 1 base and V 5 bases, and 11 bases lay outside the gene matches. The CDR3 consists of 16 residues. Here the CDR3 reads CASSFLPGTANTEAFF. The CDR3 DNA reads as TGCGCCAGCAGTTTCCTCCCCGGGACAGCGAACACTGAAGCTTTCTTT.

The count of this clone is one. This chain joins TRBV6-5 and TRBJ2-1; D might be TRBD2 (5 bases). The CDR3 length is 12 residues. V was pared by 6 bases and J by 4 bases, with 7 bases between. Germline V gene data show CDR1 as MNHEY and CDR2 as SVGAGI. The CDR3: CASRRGYNEQFF. CDR3 nucleotides: TGTGCCAGCAGACGGGGATACAATGAGCAGTTCTTC.

The chain joins TRBV18 to TRBJ2-6, with a weak D call TRBD1 (5 bases). In germline, CDR1 is KGHSH, CDR2 LQKENI. Trimming cost V 1 base and J 2 bases, with 9 bases left between them. The CDR3 has 16 amino acids. The CDR3 nucleotides read TGTGCCAGCTCACCACAGGGGCTAACTGGGGCCAACGTCCTGACTTTC. Its protein product is CASSPQGLTGANVLTF.

The chain is built from TRBV30 and TRBJ2-5; 7 bases agree with TRBD2. V trimming: 4 bases; J trimming: 5 bases; junction bases outside the gene matches: 4. The CDR3 runs 12 residues. Germline values: CDR1 GTSNPN, CDR2 SVGIG (reference sequence). The chain's CDR3 is CAWMAAGETQYF. The CDR3 DNA reads as TGTGCCTGGATGGCAGCGGGGGAGACCCAGTACTTC.

This rearrangement joins TRBV29-1 to TRBJ1-1, with D possibly TRBD1 on 6 matching bases. The CDR3 totals 13 residues. The V and J ends lost 7 bases and 1 base respectively, with 13 bases between them. CDR1 and CDR2 from the germline V gene are SQVTM and ANQGSEA. CDR3 in amino acids: CSGAGTPNTEAFF. CDR3 nucleotide sequence: TGCAGCGGAGCCGGGACACCGAACACTGAAGCTTTCTTT.